This TCR beta chain was recorded in a study of cytomegalovirus exposure and HLA in healthy donors. Remarks on this clone: What it binds is unknown.

Study outcomes and limitations: Most likely, a cluster of highly shared sequence variants arose as a sequencing artifact. While the bulk of TCR sequences proved rare, some public TCRs turned up in many donors.

It was with 60 Vbeta and 13 Jbeta primers that the PCR ran. Repertoires were generated with immunoSEQ multiplex PCR, while TCRdb's copy carries only in-frame clones and drops some. This sample carries 70,000 or so clones, with roughly 2.4% going to the ten biggest clones. Germline V gene data show CDR1 as MDHEN and CDR2 as SYDVKM. Losses at the gene ends were 6 bases for V and 0 bases for J; bases not matched to a gene: 4. There are 15 residues in the CDR3. Sequencing used PBMCs. The chain employs TRBV28 and TRBJ1-3; 8 nucleotides line up with TRBD1. The receptor was isolated from a female donor in good health and CMV-seropositive. The CDR3 spells CASSLDRGSGNTIYF. CDR3 nucleotide sequence: TGTGCCAGCAGCCTAGACAGGGGCTCTGGAAACACCATATATTTT.